These T cell receptor beta chains were read from a single sample in a study of molecular identifiers for immune sequencing clone quantification. TCRdb itself ran the PCR reads through MiXCR, one entry per CDR3 protein. This sample has some 100,000 distinct CDR3 sequences, with roughly a third found just once. The sequenced material came from naive CD8+ T cells from blood, with Jurkat cell RNA spiked in. The origin of the receptors is a human donor in good health. Some libraries in this study had Jurkat cell RNA spiked in. Each CDR3 is given with its conserved first and last residue. The D gene is left open where the match is weak. Not every row has a clone size; where given, it reads once, few, many or a size class.

d_call clone_size j_call v_call cdr3_nt cdr3_aa
. . TRBJ2-5 TRBV7-6 TGTGCCAGCAGCGCCCGCCGGGACTCCCAAGAGACCCAGTACTTC CASSARRDSQETQYF
TRBD2 . TRBJ2-7 TRBV4-2 TGTGCCAGCAGCCAAGCCTGGACTAGCAACTCCTACGAGCAGTACTTC CASSQAWTSNSYEQYF
TRBD2 few TRBJ2-1 TRBV20-1 TGCAGTGCTAGCTACCCCGGTTGGTTAAAGCGGGGCTACAATGAGCAGTTCTTC CSASYPGWLKRGYNEQFF
TRBD1 . TRBJ2-2 TRBV28 TGTGCCAGCAGTTTTCCCCGACAGGGAAAGGACACCGGGGAGCTGTTTTTT CASSFPRQGKDTGELFF
. . TRBJ2-3 TRBV6-8 TGTGCCAGCAGCCCCGACGTGACGGGAAGGGACTCAGATACGCAGTATTTT CASSPDVTGRDSDTQYF
. . TRBJ1-2 TRBV9 TGTGCCAGCAGCACGGACGGCTCTGTCTATGGCTACACCTTC CASSTDGSVYGYTF
. . TRBJ2-5 TRBV6-6 TGTGCCAGCAGTTACCGGACAGTTTTAGAGACCCAGTACTTC CASSYRTVLETQYF
. . TRBJ1-3 TRBV7-8 TGTGCCAGCAGCTGGGACCGCGGGGGTGGCACCATATATTTT CASSWDRGGGTIYF
TRBD2 . TRBJ2-2 TRBV9 TGTGCCAGCAGCGCTCCGGGGGGAGCGAACACCGGGGAGCCGTTTTTT CASSAPGGANTGEPFF
. . TRBJ2-7 TRBV28 TGTGCCAGCAGTTTGTCCGGGAACGAGCAGTACTTC CASSLSGNEQYF
. many TRBJ1-5 TRBV27 TGTGCCAGCAGTATCCACAATCAGCCCCAGCATTTT CASSIHNQPQHF
TRBD1 many TRBJ1-1 TRBV9 TGTGCCAGCAGCCTCCTAGGGACAGCCGAAGCTTTCTTT CASSLLGTAEAFF
TRBD2 . TRBJ2-3 TRBV20-1 TGCAGTGCCCCTTTAGCGGGAGTTGGTACAGATACGCAGTATTTT CSAPLAGVGTDTQYF
TRBD1 few TRBJ2-6 TRBV6-2/TRBV6-3 TGTGCCGGCACCTGGGACAGGGACTCTGGGGCCAACGTCCTGACTTTC CAGTWDRDSGANVLTF